A selection of T cell receptor beta chains follows, all from one sample in a study of type 1 regulatory T cells. No antigen has been identified for these receptors. TCRdb recomputed calls from the reads with MiXCR, one row per CDR3 protein. The data contain 55,000 to 65,000 distinct CDR3 sequences, 55% to 65% of them singletons. The sequencing sample was made of cultured non-Tr1 T cells, either the whole culture or a sorted T cell fraction (not recorded which). The receptors originated from a human donor in good health. The conserved cysteine and the conserved F or W are not part of the CDR3 here.

len	v_gene	j_gene	CDR3aa
12	TRBV4-1	TRBJ2-1	ASSQGGAPNEQF
11	TRBV5-1	TRBJ1-1	ASSFIGNTEAF
12	TRBV29-1	TRBJ2-3	SVEGMRIADTQY
12	TRBV29-1	TRBJ2-1	SVARSAQMGEQF
13	TRBV25-1	TRBJ2-3	ASSDWAVTPDTQY
13	TRBV7-2	TRBJ1-2	ASSANRGQSYGYT
10	TRBV20-1	TRBJ2-3	SASLDSDTQY
10	TRBV20-1	TRBJ2-1	SASWVGNEQF
14	TRBV27	TRBJ2-2	ASSFAGVQGTGELF
11	TRBV15	TRBJ2-5	ATSINFQETQY
11	TRBV27	TRBJ2-3	ASSPTGVDTQY
15	TRBV6-1	TRBJ1-2	ASSERGRLTGNYGYT
11	TRBV6-6	TRBJ2-3	ASSYLEADTQY
9	TRBV10-2	TRBJ2-1	ASSELDEQF
10	TRBV20-1	TRBJ2-7	SALTGAYEQY
14	TRBV14	TRBJ2-1	ASSHTGQGAYNEQF
14	TRBV7-8	TRBJ1-6	ASSLMRTLSRSPLH
12	TRBV6-1	TRBJ2-1	ASIRIGGGNEQF
12	TRBV18	TRBJ2-7	ASSPDRVRDEQY
14	TRBV4-2	TRBJ1-2	ASSQAQGLSLGGYT
9	TRBV11-1	TRBJ2-7	ASSPKYEQY
9	TRBV6-1	TRBJ2-7	ASLGRDEQY
15	TRBV5-1	TRBJ1-1	ASSLDGTGEWNTEAF
14	TRBV7-9	TRBJ2-7	ASSLLGASVTYEQY
14	TRBV11-2	TRBJ1-3	ASSSQPMGAGNTIY
10	TRBV9	TRBJ2-3	ASSALTDTQY
13	TRBV6-6	TRBJ2-3	AGTSADGGTDTQY
12	TRBV28	TRBJ1-1	ASSPSGPGTEAF
13	TRBV2	TRBJ1-1	ASSSDRGRNTEAF
13	TRBV7-2	TRBJ2-5	ASSMSGRSLETQY
11	TRBV6-2/TRBV6-3	TRBJ2-1	ASSLPGGREQF
12	TRBV6-1	TRBJ1-4	ASSEGTGSEKLF
13	TRBV14	TRBJ2-5	ASSQPGPGRETQY
15	TRBV18	TRBJ1-2	ASSPGGSRGLLEGYT
13	TRBV7-2	TRBJ2-1	ASRRGQGSYNEQF
12	TRBV6-2/TRBV6-3	TRBJ2-7	ASSGPGQGYEQY
11	TRBV20-1	TRBJ2-1	SARWGSRNEQF
10	TRBV4-1	TRBJ2-1	ASSQRADEQF
12	TRBV6-5	TRBJ2-1	ASTPWAGDNEQF
18	TRBV24-1	TRBJ2-5	ATNPTRRDKDSGFQETQY
12	TRBV20-1	TRBJ2-7	SARLAGRHYEQY
18	TRBV7-2	TRBJ2-2	ASSSNRVSSGISNTGELF
14	TRBV28	TRBJ2-7	ASSPPGSGRASEQY
13	TRBV7-8	TRBJ2-1	ASSSLAREDNEQF
11	TRBV29-1	TRBJ2-4	SVPGMAKNIQY
11	TRBV28	TRBJ2-1	ASSLQFSSEQF
14	TRBV20-1	TRBJ2-1	SAGLSLTSGKNEQF
11	TRBV5-1	TRBJ2-5	ASSLGPSETQY
12	TRBV19	TRBJ2-1	ASSKSFASDEQF
14	TRBV11-3	TRBJ2-2	ASSLVPSGNTGELF